This T cell receptor beta chain is from a study of T-cell reconstitution after alpha-beta-depleted transplantation in children. Preparing the TCRbeta library involved the use of unique molecular identifiers. TCRdb re-derived calls from the PCR reads in MiXCR, one entry per CDR3 protein. The sample lists 490,000 or so distinct CDR3 sequences; about 12% were seen once. The CDR3 runs to 13 residues. V lost 5 bases to trimming and J lost 5 bases, with 13 bases between them. Germline V CDR1 and CDR2: SGHVS, FQNEAQ. The J gene is TRBJ2-7, the V gene TRBV7-8; the D gene is possibly TRBD2 (7 bases). The sequencing used PBMCs from the stem cell graft donor, collected from the stem cell graft. This TCR was sampled from a human donor who donated a stem cell graft to a child with combined immunodeficiency. The CDR3 loop reads CASSRGGGDEQYF. CDR3 bases: TGTGCCAGCAGCAGGGGGGGCGGCGACGAGCAGTACTTC.